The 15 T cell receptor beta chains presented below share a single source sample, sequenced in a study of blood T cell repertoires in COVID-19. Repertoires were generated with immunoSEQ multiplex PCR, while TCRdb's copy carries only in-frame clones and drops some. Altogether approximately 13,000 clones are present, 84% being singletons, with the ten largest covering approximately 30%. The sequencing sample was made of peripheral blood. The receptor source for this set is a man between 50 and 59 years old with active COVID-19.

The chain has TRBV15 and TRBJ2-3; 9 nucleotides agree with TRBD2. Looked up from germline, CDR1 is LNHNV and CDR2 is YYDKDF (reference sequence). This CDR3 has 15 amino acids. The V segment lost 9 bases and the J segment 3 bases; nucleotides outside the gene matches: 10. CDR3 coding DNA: TGTGCCACGCATAGCGGGAGATCGGGAACAGATACGCAGTATTTT. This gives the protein CATHSGRSGTDTQYF.

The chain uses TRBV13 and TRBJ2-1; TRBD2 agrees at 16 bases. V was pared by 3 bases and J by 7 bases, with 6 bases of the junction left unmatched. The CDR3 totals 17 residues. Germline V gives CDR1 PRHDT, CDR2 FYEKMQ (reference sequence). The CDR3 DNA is TGTGCCAGCAGCTTGGGACTAGCGGGAGGGCCTGGAAATGAGCAGTTCTTC. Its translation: CASSLGLAGGPGNEQFF.

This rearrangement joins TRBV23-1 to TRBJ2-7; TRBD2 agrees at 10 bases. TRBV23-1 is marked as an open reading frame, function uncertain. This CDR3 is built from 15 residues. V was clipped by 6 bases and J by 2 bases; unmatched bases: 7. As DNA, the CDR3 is TGCGCCAGCAGCCCCCCCCTAGCGGGAGCCTACGAGCAGTACTTC. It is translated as CASSPPLAGAYEQYF.

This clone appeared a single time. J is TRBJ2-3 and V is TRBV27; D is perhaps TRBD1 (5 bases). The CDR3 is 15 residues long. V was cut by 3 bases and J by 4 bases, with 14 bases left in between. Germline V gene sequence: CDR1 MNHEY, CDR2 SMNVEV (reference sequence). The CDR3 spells CASSFSLDSADTQYF. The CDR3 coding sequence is TGTGCCAGCAGTTTCTCCCTAGACAGTGCAGATACGCAGTATTTT.

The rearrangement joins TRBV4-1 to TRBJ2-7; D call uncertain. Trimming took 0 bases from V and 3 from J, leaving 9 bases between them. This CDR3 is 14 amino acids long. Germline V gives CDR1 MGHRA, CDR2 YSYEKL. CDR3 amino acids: CASSQELLLYEQYF. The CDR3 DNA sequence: TGCGCCAGCAGCCAAGAACTTCTCCTCTACGAGCAGTACTTC.

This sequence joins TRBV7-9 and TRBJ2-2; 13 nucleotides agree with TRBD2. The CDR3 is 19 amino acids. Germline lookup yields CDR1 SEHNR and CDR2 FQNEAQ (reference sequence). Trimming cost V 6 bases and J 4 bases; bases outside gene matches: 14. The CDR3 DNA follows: TGTGCCAGCAGTCACCCTACTAGCGGGAGGGCACCTACCACCGGGGAGCTGTTTTTT. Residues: CASSHPTSGRAPTTGELFF.

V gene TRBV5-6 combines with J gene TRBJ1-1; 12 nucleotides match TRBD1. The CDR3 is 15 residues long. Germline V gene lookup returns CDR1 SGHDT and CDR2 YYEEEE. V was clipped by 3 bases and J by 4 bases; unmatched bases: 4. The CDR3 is CASSSRDRGRTEAFF. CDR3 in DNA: TGTGCCAGCAGCTCACGGGACAGGGGGCGCACTGAAGCTTTCTTT.

CDR3 sequence reads: CASTQKGARDPYNSPLHF. The CDR3, as DNA: TGTGCCAGTACCCAAAAGGGGGCGCGAGACCCCTATAATTCACCCCTCCACTTT. V usage is TRBV19 and J usage is TRBJ1-6; 7 bases line up with TRBD1. Losses at the gene ends were 7 bases for V and 2 bases for J; bases not matched to a gene: 14. The CDR3 spans 18 residues. Per the germline V gene, CDR1 is LNHDA and CDR2 is SQIVND (reference sequence).

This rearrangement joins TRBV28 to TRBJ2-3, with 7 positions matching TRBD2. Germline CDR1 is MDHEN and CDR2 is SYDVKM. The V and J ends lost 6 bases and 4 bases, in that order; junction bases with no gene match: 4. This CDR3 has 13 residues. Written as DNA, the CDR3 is TGTGCCAGCAGAAGACTAGCCCCAGATACGCAGTATTTT. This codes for CASRRLAPDTQYF.

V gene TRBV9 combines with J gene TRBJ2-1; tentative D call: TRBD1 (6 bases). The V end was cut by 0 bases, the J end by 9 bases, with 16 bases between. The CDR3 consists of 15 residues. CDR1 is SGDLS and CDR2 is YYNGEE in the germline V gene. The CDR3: CASSVEKFGGAEQFF. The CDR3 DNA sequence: TGTGCCAGCAGCGTAGAGAAGTTTGGGGGCGCTGAGCAGTTCTTC.

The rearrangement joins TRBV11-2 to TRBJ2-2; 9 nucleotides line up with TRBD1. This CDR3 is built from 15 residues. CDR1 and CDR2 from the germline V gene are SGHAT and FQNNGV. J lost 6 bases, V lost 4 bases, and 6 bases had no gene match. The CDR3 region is CASSSRDRDPGELFF. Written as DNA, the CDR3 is TGTGCCAGCAGCTCCCGGGACAGGGACCCCGGGGAGCTGTTTTTT.

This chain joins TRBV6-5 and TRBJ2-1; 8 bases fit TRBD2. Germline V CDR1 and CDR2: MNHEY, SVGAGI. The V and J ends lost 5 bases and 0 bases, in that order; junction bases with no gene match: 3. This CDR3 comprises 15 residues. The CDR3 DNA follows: TGTGCCAGCAGTCTCAGCGGGAGCTCCTACAATGAGCAGTTCTTC. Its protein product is CASSLSGSSYNEQFF.

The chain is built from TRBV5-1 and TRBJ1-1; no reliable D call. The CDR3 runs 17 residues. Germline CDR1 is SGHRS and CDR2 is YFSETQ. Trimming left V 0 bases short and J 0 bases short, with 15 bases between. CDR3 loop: CASSLASAKEMNTEAFF. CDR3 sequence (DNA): TGCGCCAGCAGCTTGGCTTCAGCTAAGGAGATGAACACTGAAGCTTTCTTT.

CDR3 DNA: TGTGCCAGCACTTCAGGGGGGGCCCCAACTAGCGGGATTTTATTCGGGAATGAGCAGTTCTTC. Its protein is CASTSGGAPTSGILFGNEQFF. The chain joins TRBV7-9 to TRBJ2-1; 10 nucleotides align to TRBD2. Germline V gene sequence: CDR1 SEHNR, CDR2 FQNEAQ (reference sequence). Trimming took 7 bases from V and 7 from J; bases not matched to a gene: 28. The CDR3 loop spans 21 amino acids.

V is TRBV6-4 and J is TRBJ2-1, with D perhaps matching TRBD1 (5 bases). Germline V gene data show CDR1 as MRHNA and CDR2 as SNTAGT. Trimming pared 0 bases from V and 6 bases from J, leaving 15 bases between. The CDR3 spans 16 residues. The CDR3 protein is CASSDSAMTTVNEQFF. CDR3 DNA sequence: TGTGCCAGCAGTGACTCCGCTATGACGACAGTCAATGAGCAGTTCTTC.